This T cell receptor (beta chain) appears in the sequencing data of a study of neurological immune-mediated disorders. This clonotype was observed many times. This CDR3 contains 15 residues. Germline values: CDR1 KGHDR, CDR2 SFDVKD. The ends were cut back, 0 bases at V and 4 bases at J, with 10 bases in the middle. TCRdb re-called the 5' RACE reads through MiXCR, storing one row per CDR3 protein. The table has some 83,000 distinct CDR3 sequences, 2% to 3% seen once. This clonotype was sampled from a woman aged 25 to 39 with multiple sclerosis. Material: PBMCs. This sequence joins TRBV24-1 and TRBJ2-3; the D call may be TRBD1 or TRBD2 (5 bases each). CDR3 sequence reads: CATSDLGTPADTQYF. In DNA form, the CDR3 reads TGTGCCACCAGTGATTTGGGGACCCCCGCAGATACGCAGTATTTT.